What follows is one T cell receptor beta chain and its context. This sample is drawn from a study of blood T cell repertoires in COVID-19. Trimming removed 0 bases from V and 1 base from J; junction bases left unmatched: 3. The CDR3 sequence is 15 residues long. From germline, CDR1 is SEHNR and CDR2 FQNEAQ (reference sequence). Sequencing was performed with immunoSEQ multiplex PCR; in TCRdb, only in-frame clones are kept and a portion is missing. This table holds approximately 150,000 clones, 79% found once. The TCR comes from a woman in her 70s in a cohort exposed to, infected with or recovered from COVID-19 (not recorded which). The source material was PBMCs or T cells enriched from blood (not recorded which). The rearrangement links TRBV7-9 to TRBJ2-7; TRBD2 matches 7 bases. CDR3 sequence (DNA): TGTGCCAGCAGCTTAGCTCGCGGGAGATCCTACGAGCAGTACTTC. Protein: CASSLARGRSYEQYF.